This entry lists 28 T cell receptor beta chains sequenced from one sample in a study of cytomegalovirus exposure and HLA in healthy donors. The table came from immunoSEQ multiplex PCR; TCRdb's copy has only in-frame clones and leaves some out. Here the sample spans 100,000 to 150,000 clones, approximately 90% being singletons. The sample comprised PBMCs. These TCRs come from a woman between 18 and 29 years old in good health and CMV-seronegative.

This rearrangement joins TRBV7-8 to TRBJ2-3; D unresolved. The length of the CDR3 is 14 residues. Trimming left V 0 bases short and J 3 bases short, with 7 bases between. Germline V CDR1 and CDR2: SGHVS, FQNEAQ. CDR3 sequence: CASSLAASTDTQYF. The CDR3, as DNA: TGTGCCAGCAGCTTAGCGGCCTCGACAGATACGCAGTATTTT.

The chain couples TRBV5-4 to TRBJ1-2; 7 bases line up with TRBD1. This CDR3 comprises 16 residues. From germline, CDR1 is SGHNT and CDR2 YYREEE (reference sequence). V lost 4 bases, J lost 2 bases, and 11 bases stayed unmatched. This CDR3 reads CASSTPGQITNYGYTF. The CDR3, as DNA: TGTGCCAGCAGCACACCGGGACAGATAACCAACTATGGCTACACCTTC.

The chain links TRBV5-5 to TRBJ2-1; 9 bases are shared with TRBD2. J was trimmed by 9 bases and V by 1 base; bases with no gene match: 2. CDR1 is SGHKS and CDR2 is YYEKEE in the germline V gene (reference sequence). This CDR3 comprises 13 residues. CDR3 loop: CASSLSSGTEQFF. The DNA of the CDR3 is TGTGCCAGCAGCTTGTCTAGCGGGACTGAGCAGTTCTTC. The entire variable domain, with the rest obtained from reference TRBV5-5 and TRBJ2-1, is as follows: DAGVTQSPTHLIKTRGQQVTLRCSPISGHKSVSWYQQVLGQGPQFIFQYYEKEERGRGNFPDRFSARQFPNYSSELNVNALLLGDSALYLCASSLSSGTEQFFGPGTRLTVL.

The V gene is TRBV28, the J gene TRBJ1-3, with no clear D. V gave up 10 bases and J gave up 4 bases, with 14 bases separating them. The length of the CDR3 is 13 residues. Germline V lookup: CDR1 MDHEN, CDR2 SYDVKM. The DNA for the CDR3 is TGTGCCATTTTCGGTACCGGGGGAAACACCATATATTTT. The encoded protein is CAIFGTGGNTIYF.

The rearrangement joins TRBV7-8 to TRBJ2-7, with D possibly TRBD1 on 6 matching bases. Germline V CDR1 and CDR2: SGHVS, FQNEAQ. V shed 4 bases and J shed 2 bases, with 15 bases lying between them. CDR3 size: 15 residues. CDR3 in amino acids: CASSYDRWKTYEQYF. In nucleotides, the CDR3 is TGTGCCAGCAGCTATGACAGGTGGAAAACCTACGAGCAGTACTTC.

This chain uses TRBV28 with TRBJ1-1; 8 nucleotides line up with TRBD1. After removal of 3 bases from V and 5 bases from J, the junction contained 5 bases not matched to a gene. Germline-derived CDR1 and CDR2 are MDHEN and SYDVKM. This CDR3 region has 14 residues. The CDR3: CASSLATGDTEAFF. The DNA for the CDR3 is TGTGCCAGCAGTTTGGCGACAGGGGATACTGAAGCTTTCTTT.

The chain is built from TRBV19 and TRBJ1-5; no clear D gene. Germline assignment: CDR1 LNHDA and CDR2 SQIVND (reference sequence). V lost 1 base and J lost 0, with 4 bases in between. CDR3 size: 14 residues. Here the CDR3 reads CASSIVYSNQPQHF. The CDR3 DNA reads TGTGCCAGTAGTATAGTATATAGCAATCAGCCCCAGCATTTT.

The V gene is TRBV5-4, the J gene TRBJ1-4; weak D call: TRBD1 (6 bases). This CDR3 is 17 amino acids long. Germline lookup yields CDR1 SGHNT and CDR2 YYREEE (reference sequence). Between the trimmed V and J ends, which lost 1 base and 0 bases, there was a span of 13 bases. DNA for the CDR3: TGTGCCAGCAGCTTGACAGGGTTTTCCGCAACTAATGAAAAACTGTTTTTT. Translation gives CASSLTGFSATNEKLFF. The whole variable domain, remainder taken from reference TRBV5-4 and TRBJ1-4, is ETGVTQSPTHLIKTRGQQVTLRCSSQSGHNTVSWYQQALGQGPQFIFQYYREEENGRGNFPPRFSGLQFPNYSSELNVNALELDDSALYLCASSLTGFSATNEKLFFGSGTQLSVL.

CDR3 sequence reads: CAWSVQDNTEAFF. The CDR3 DNA sequence: TGTGCCTGGAGTGTACAGGATAACACTGAAGCTTTCTTT. The rearrangement uses TRBV30 and TRBJ1-1, with D possibly TRBD1 on 5 matching bases. The ends were cut back, 0 bases at V and 2 bases at J, with 7 bases in the middle. This CDR3 comprises 13 residues. Germline V CDR1 and CDR2: GTSNPN, SVGIG (reference sequence).

Here the CDR3 reads CASSEIEWEKSETQYF. The DNA of the CDR3 is TGTGCCAGCAGTGAAATTGAGTGGGAGAAATCCGAGACCCAGTACTTC. V is TRBV2 and J is TRBJ2-5, with TRBD2 as a possible D gene (5 bases). Germline lookup yields CDR1 SNHLY and CDR2 FYNNEI. Trimming left V 2 bases short and J 5 bases short, with 18 bases between. This CDR3 is 16 amino acids long.

The chain carries TRBV7-2 and TRBJ2-4, with TRBD2 identical over 8 bases. The CDR3 extends over 15 amino acids. In germline, CDR1 is SGHTA, CDR2 FQGNSA. J gave up 6 bases and V 3 bases, and 7 bases lay outside the gene matches. CDR3 amino acids: CASSFLREVGNIQYF. As DNA, the CDR3 is TGTGCCAGCAGCTTCCTGCGGGAGGTGGGAAACATTCAGTACTTC.

This sequence joins TRBV7-9 and TRBJ2-7, with 8 positions matching TRBD1. CDR1 and CDR2 (germline): SEHNR, FQNEAQ (reference sequence). V shed 5 bases, J shed 0 bases, and the junction held 9 bases outside the gene matches. The CDR3 consists of 16 residues. CDR3 loop: CASSDGPGQASYEQYF. In nucleotides, the CDR3 is TGTGCCAGCAGCGATGGGCCGGGACAGGCCTCCTACGAGCAGTACTTC.

This chain uses TRBV5-1 with TRBJ2-3; TRBD1 aligns across 9 bases. This CDR3 has 16 residues. Germline trimming cut 4 bases from V and 0 bases from J; bases unmatched to any gene: 6. Germline-derived CDR1 and CDR2 are SGHRS and YFSETQ. The DNA of the CDR3 is TGCGCCAGCAGCGCCACAGGGGGCTCGAGCACAGATACGCAGTATTTT. Translating gives CASSATGGSSTDTQYF.

In this sample, this clone turned up once. This chain joins TRBV11-3 and TRBJ2-1; D may be TRBD1 (6 bases). Per germline, CDR1 SGHNT and CDR2 YENEEA. The CDR3 has 15 residues. Between the trimmed V and J ends, which lost 5 bases and 0 bases, there was a span of 11 bases. The CDR3 DNA is TGTGCCAGCAGCGTTGGACAGAGCTCCTACAATGAGCAGTTCTTC. It translates to CASSVGQSSYNEQFF.

The chain combines TRBV14 with TRBJ1-6, with 7 nucleotides matching TRBD1. There are 15 residues in the CDR3. The V segment lost 4 bases and the J segment 7 bases; nucleotides outside the gene matches: 7. The germline CDR1 and CDR2 sequences are SGHDN and FVKESK. This chain's CDR3 is CASSPQEQGNSPLHF. In nucleotides, the CDR3 is TGTGCCAGCAGCCCGCAGGAACAGGGGAATTCACCCCTCCACTTT.

DNA of the CDR3: TGTGCCAGCACCCAAGGAGGGACAGGAGGCTACGAGCAGTACTTC. Its translation is CASTQGGTGGYEQYF. This rearrangement joins TRBV6-6 to TRBJ2-7; 8 nucleotides agree with TRBD1. With V trimmed by 7 bases and J by 3 bases, 11 bases remained unmatched. Germline V CDR1 and CDR2: MNHNY, SVGAGI (reference sequence). This CDR3 contains 15 residues.

The rearrangement uses TRBV7-3 and TRBJ2-5, with a weak D call TRBD1 (5 bases). V was cut by 5 bases and J by 5 bases, with 18 bases left in between. The CDR3 has 15 residues. CDR1 and CDR2 (germline): SGHTA, FQGTGA. The CDR3 DNA follows: TGTGCCAGCAGCCCGAGGACACCCCTTTGGGAGACCCAGTACTTC. Protein sequence: CASSPRTPLWETQYF.

This chain joins TRBV6-1 and TRBJ1-3; 7 nucleotides align to TRBD1. Germline V gene data show CDR1 as MNHNS and CDR2 as SASEGT. The CDR3 contains 15 residues. The ends lost 3 bases at V and 0 bases at J; junction bases unmatched: 2. The CDR3 DNA reads TGTGCCAGCAGTGACCACAGGGGCTCTGGAAACACCATATATTTT. It codes for CASSDHRGSGNTIYF.

The J gene is TRBJ1-2, the V gene TRBV28; 9 bases line up with TRBD1. Germline V gives CDR1 MDHEN, CDR2 SYDVKM. V shed 3 bases, J shed 8 bases, and the junction held 16 bases outside the gene matches. The CDR3 sequence is 17 residues long. CDR3: CASSLVRDRATPPGYTF. The CDR3 nucleotides are TGTGCCAGCAGTTTGGTTCGGGACAGGGCGACTCCGCCCGGCTACACCTTC.

The chain uses TRBV28 and TRBJ1-2; D remains unclear. Trimming pared 3 bases from V and 4 bases from J, leaving 12 bases between. Per germline, CDR1 MDHEN and CDR2 SYDVKM. The CDR3 is made up of 14 amino acids. As DNA, the CDR3 is TGTGCCAGCAGTTTCGGGAGTGAGGGCTATGGCTACACCTTC. It codes for CASSFGSEGYGYTF.

V and J are TRBV30 and TRBJ2-7; 12 bases are shared with TRBD1. The CDR3 sequence is 15 residues long. The J segment lost 5 bases and the V segment lost 3 bases, leaving 8 bases of the junction unmatched. Germline values: CDR1 GTSNPN, CDR2 SVGIG (reference sequence). The CDR3 DNA is TGTGCCTGGAGCGATTTCGGGACAGGGGGCAACGAGCAGTACTTC. It yields the protein CAWSDFGTGGNEQYF.

The chain has TRBV14 and TRBJ1-4; 8 bases are a match to TRBD1. Germline lookup yields CDR1 SGHDN and CDR2 FVKESK. This CDR3 spans 16 amino acids. V was pared by 5 bases and J by 3 bases, with 8 bases of the junction left unmatched. CDR3 in amino acids: CASSGHRGRSNEKLFF. The DNA for the CDR3 is TGTGCCAGCAGCGGCCACAGGGGGAGATCTAATGAAAAACTGTTTTTT.

The rearrangement uses TRBV7-9 and TRBJ1-2, with a tentative D call TRBD1 (5 bases). Trimming removed 3 bases from V and 7 bases from J, with 9 bases in between. Germline CDR1 and CDR2: SEHNR and FQNEAQ (reference sequence). This CDR3 comprises 12 residues. Written as DNA, the CDR3 is TGTGCCAGCAGCTTTGCTGACAGTGGCTACACCTTC. It specifies CASSFADSGYTF.

The genes are TRBV11-1 and TRBJ2-2; D not resolved. The CDR3 consists of 15 residues. The V and J ends lost 1 base and 5 bases respectively, with 11 bases between them. Germline loops: CDR1 SGHAT, CDR2 FQDESV (reference sequence). In nucleotides, the CDR3 is TGTGCCAGCAGCTTAGGAGTGGGCCGGACCGGGGAGCTGTTTTTT. Its protein is CASSLGVGRTGELFF.

V is TRBV2 and J is TRBJ2-1, with D unclear. Germline V gene data show CDR1 as SNHLY and CDR2 as FYNNEI. V lost 4 bases and J lost 8, with 6 bases in between. The CDR3 has 11 residues. The CDR3 region is CASSVVYEQFF. Here the CDR3 DNA reads TGTGCCAGCAGTGTTGTCTATGAGCAGTTCTTC.

The chain uses TRBV19 and TRBJ2-5; no reliable D call. The CDR3 contains 13 residues. The V end lost 5 bases, the J end lost 1 base, and 8 bases lay between the germline ends. Germline CDR1 LNHDA, CDR2 SQIVND (reference sequence). The CDR3, as DNA: TGTGCCAGTAGTGGGCCGAGCCAAGAGACCCAGTACTTC. Translation gives CASSGPSQETQYF.

This clone was seen ten or more times. The chain joins TRBV7-7 to TRBJ2-7; D uncertain. CDR1 and CDR2 (germline): SSHAT, FNYEAQ (reference sequence). V gave up 2 bases and J gave up 3 bases, with 14 bases separating them. The CDR3 consists of 15 residues. DNA for the CDR3: TGTGCCAGCAGCTTATTCCCACCGAAGCGCTACGAGCAGTACTTC. This translates into CASSLFPPKRYEQYF.

The V call is TRBV4-1, the J call TRBJ1-6; D is unclear. Germline V gives CDR1 MGHRA, CDR2 YSYEKL. The CDR3 loop spans 15 amino acids. V shed 4 bases and J shed 4 bases, with 11 bases lying between them. The CDR3 nucleotides read TGCGCCAGCAGCCTGAACGGGATTTATAATTCACCCCTCCACTTT. Translated, it gives CASSLNGIYNSPLHF.